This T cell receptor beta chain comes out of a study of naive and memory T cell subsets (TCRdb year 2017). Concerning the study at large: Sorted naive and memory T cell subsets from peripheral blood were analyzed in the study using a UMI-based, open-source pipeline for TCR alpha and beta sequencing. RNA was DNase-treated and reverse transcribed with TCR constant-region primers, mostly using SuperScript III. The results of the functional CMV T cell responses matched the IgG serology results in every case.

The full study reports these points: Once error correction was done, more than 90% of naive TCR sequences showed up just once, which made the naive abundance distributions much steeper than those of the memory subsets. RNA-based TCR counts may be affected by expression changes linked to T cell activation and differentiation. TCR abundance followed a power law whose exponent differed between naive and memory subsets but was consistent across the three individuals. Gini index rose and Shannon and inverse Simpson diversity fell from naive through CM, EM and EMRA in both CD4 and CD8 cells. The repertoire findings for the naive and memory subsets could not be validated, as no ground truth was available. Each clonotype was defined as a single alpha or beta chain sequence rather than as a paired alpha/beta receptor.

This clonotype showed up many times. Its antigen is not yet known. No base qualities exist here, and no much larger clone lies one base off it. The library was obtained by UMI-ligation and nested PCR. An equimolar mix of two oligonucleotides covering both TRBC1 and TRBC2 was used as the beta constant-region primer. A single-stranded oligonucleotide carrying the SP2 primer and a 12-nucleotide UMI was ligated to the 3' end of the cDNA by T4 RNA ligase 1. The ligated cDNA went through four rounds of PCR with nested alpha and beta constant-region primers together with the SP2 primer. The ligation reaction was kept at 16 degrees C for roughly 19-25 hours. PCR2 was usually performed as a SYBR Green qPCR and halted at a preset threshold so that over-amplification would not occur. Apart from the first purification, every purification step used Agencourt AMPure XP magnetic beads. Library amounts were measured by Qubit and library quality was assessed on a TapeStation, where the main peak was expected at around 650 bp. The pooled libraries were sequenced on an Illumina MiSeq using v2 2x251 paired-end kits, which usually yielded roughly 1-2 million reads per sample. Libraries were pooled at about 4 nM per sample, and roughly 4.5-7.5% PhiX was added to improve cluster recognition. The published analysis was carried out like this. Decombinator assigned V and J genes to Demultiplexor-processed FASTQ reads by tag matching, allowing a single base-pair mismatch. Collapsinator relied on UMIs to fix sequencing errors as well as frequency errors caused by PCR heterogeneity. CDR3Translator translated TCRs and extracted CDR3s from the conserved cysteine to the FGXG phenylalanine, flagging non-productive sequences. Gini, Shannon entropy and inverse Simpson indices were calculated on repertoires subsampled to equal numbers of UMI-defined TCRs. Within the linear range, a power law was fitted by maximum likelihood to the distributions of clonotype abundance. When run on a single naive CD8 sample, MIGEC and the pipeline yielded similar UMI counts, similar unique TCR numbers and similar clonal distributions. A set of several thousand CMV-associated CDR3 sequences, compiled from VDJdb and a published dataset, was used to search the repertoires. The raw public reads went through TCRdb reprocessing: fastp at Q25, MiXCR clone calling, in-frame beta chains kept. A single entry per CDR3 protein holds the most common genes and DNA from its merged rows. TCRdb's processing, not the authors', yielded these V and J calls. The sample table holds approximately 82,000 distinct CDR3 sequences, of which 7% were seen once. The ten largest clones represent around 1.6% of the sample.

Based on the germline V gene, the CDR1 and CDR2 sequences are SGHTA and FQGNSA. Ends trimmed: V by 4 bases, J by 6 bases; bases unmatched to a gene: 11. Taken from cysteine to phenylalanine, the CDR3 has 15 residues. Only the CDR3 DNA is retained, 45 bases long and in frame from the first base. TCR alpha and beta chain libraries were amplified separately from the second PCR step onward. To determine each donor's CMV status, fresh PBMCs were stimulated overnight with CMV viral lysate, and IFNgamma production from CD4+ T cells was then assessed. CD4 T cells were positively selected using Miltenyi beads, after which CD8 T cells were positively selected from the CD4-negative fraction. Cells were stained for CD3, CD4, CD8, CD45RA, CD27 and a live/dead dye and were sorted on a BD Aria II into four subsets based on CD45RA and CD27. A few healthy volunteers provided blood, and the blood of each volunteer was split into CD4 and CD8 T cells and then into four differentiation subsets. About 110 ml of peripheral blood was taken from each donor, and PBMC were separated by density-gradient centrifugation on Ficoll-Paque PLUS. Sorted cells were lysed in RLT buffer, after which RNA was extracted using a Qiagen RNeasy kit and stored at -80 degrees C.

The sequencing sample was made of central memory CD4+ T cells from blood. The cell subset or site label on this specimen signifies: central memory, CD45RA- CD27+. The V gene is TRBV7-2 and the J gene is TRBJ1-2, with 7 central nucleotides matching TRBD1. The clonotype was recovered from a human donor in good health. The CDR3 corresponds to CASSSRQGRLDGYTF. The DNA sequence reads TGTGCCAGCAGCTCTCGACAGGGAAGGTTAGATGGCTACACCTTC.